A single sample is the source of the 32 T cell receptor beta chains below, sequenced in a study of T cell changes during pregnancy in multiple sclerosis. Here immunoSEQ multiplex PCR was the method, and the copy in TCRdb shows in-frame clones only, minus some. The repertoire holds approximately 70,000 clones, with around nine tenths as singletons. Specimen: CD4+ T cells from peripheral blood mononuclear cells, collected before pregnancy. These receptors were obtained from a female donor with multiple sclerosis, enrolled in a pregnancy study.

The chain recombines TRBV13 with TRBJ1-1, with D possibly TRBD1 on 5 matching bases. The CDR3 totals 13 residues. CDR1 and CDR2 (germline): PRHDT, FYEKMQ (reference sequence). V lost 5 bases, J lost 5 bases, and 12 bases lay in between. The CDR3 sequence is CASSPQGGTEAFF. In DNA, the CDR3 is TGTGCCAGCAGCCCGCAGGGAGGGACTGAAGCTTTCTTT.

The chain uses TRBV11-3 and TRBJ2-7, with D perhaps matching TRBD2 (6 bases). CDR1 SGHNT and CDR2 YENEEA come from the germline V gene. This CDR3 spans 14 amino acids. V was trimmed by 5 bases and J by 6 bases, leaving 17 bases between them. CDR3 DNA sequence: TGTGCCAGCAGCGCCCTCGCGGGGCTGGGCGAGCAGTACTTC. This codes for CASSALAGLGEQYF.

This chain connects TRBV18 to TRBJ1-6, with D tentatively TRBD1 (6 bases). The CDR3 has 15 amino acids. With 3 bases removed from V and 10 bases from J, the gap between germline ends came to 16 bases. Germline CDR1 is KGHSH and CDR2 is LQKENI. CDR3 sequence (DNA): TGTGCCAGCTCACCCGAACAGGGCCGAGGCTCACCCCTCCACTTT. Translated, it gives CASSPEQGRGSPLHF.

V usage is TRBV7-8 and J usage is TRBJ1-1, with D uncertain. Germline CDR1 is SGHVS and CDR2 is FQNEAQ. V was cut by 5 bases and J by 1 base, with 14 bases left in between. The CDR3 covers 15 residues. CDR3 amino acids: CASSPREGPNTEAFF. The CDR3 nucleotides are TGTGCCAGCAGCCCGAGGGAAGGCCCGAACACTGAAGCTTTCTTT. Combining the CDR3 with reference TRBV7-8 and TRBJ1-1 gives the whole variable domain GAGVSQSPRYKVAKRGQDVALRCDPISGHVSLFWYQQALGQGPEFLTYFQNEAQLDKSGLPSDRFFAERPEGSVSTLKIQRTQQEDSAVYLCASSPREGPNTEAFFGQGTRLTVV.

This chain joins TRBV7-3 and TRBJ1-1; no clear D gene. The germline V gene has CDR1 SGHTA and CDR2 FQGTGA. This CDR3 region has 16 residues. Trimming pared 2 bases from V and 4 bases from J, leaving 17 bases between. The CDR3 protein is CASSLGGLGLGTEAFF. The CDR3, as DNA: TGTGCCAGCAGCTTAGGAGGGCTTGGGTTGGGCACTGAAGCTTTCTTT.

This chain uses TRBV27 with TRBJ2-7; TRBD1 matches at 8 bases. This CDR3 contains 13 residues. V was clipped by 3 bases and J by 7 bases; unmatched bases: 5. Per germline, CDR1 MNHEY and CDR2 SMNVEV (reference sequence). The CDR3 loop reads CASSLQGAREQYF. For the CDR3, the DNA is TGTGCCAGCAGTTTGCAGGGGGCGCGAGAGCAGTACTTC.

The chain employs TRBV5-1 and TRBJ2-3, with 13 bases matching TRBD2. The germline gives CDR1 SGHRS, CDR2 YFSETQ. Trimming cost V 4 bases and J 6 bases; bases outside gene matches: 8. The length of the CDR3 is 16 residues. CDR3 amino acids: CASSTGLAGAADTQYF. CDR3 nucleotide sequence: TGCGCCAGCAGCACCGGACTAGCGGGGGCTGCGGATACGCAGTATTTT. Filled out from reference TRBV5-1 and TRBJ2-3, the complete variable domain reads KAGVTQTPRYLIKTRGQQVTLSCSPISGHRSVSWYQQTPGQGLQFLFEYFSETQRNKGNFPGRFSGRQFSNSRSEMNVSTLELGDSALYLCASSTGLAGAADTQYFGPGTRLTVL.

This rearrangement joins TRBV5-1 to TRBJ2-1; D is possibly TRBD1 (6 bases). V shed 2 bases and J shed 2 bases, with 11 bases lying between them. The length of the CDR3 is 15 residues. The germline V gene has CDR1 SGHRS and CDR2 YFSETQ. This CDR3 is CASSFKGEPYNEQFF. In nucleotides, the CDR3 is TGCGCCAGCAGCTTTAAGGGGGAACCCTACAATGAGCAGTTCTTC.

This chain joins TRBV5-4 and TRBJ2-3; D may be TRBD1 (6 bases). Per germline, CDR1 SGHNT and CDR2 YYREEE (reference sequence). The CDR3 sequence is 15 residues long. Trimming stripped 6 bases from V and 2 bases from J, with 16 bases between. CDR3 sequence: CASTHRDITTDTQYF. CDR3 bases: TGTGCCAGCACTCACCGGGACATAACCACAGATACGCAGTATTTT. The full variable domain, completed using reference TRBV5-4 and TRBJ2-3, is ETGVTQSPTHLIKTRGQQVTLRCSSQSGHNTVSWYQQALGQGPQFIFQYYREEENGRGNFPPRFSGLQFPNYSSELNVNALELDDSALYLCASTHRDITTDTQYFGPGTRLTVL.

This clone has only a few counts. V is TRBV11-3 and J is TRBJ1-1; D unresolved. Germline loops: CDR1 SGHNT, CDR2 YENEEA. This CDR3 spans 12 amino acids. V was clipped by 3 bases and J by 0 bases, with 2 bases between them. CDR3 sequence reads: CASSFLNTEAFF. Here the CDR3 DNA reads TGTGCCAGCAGCTTCTTGAACACTGAAGCTTTCTTT.

The chain employs TRBV7-3 and TRBJ2-5, with TRBD2 as a possible D gene (5 bases). Per germline, CDR1 SGHTA and CDR2 FQGTGA. Trimming cost V 5 bases and J 0 bases, with 7 bases left between them. There are 13 residues in the CDR3. Here the CDR3 DNA reads TGTGCCAGCAGCCCGGGGTACCAAGAGACCCAGTACTTC. This codes for CASSPGYQETQYF.

This clone has more than one count but fewer than ten. The rearrangement joins TRBV6-5 to TRBJ1-1, with unresolved D. Looked up from germline, CDR1 is MNHEY and CDR2 is SVGAGI. V was clipped by 0 bases and J by 0 bases, with 8 bases between them. This CDR3 has 15 amino acids. CDR3 nucleotide sequence: TGTGCCAGCAGTTACTCGACAATCATGAACACTGAAGCTTTCTTT. Translated: CASSYSTIMNTEAFF.

The chain couples TRBV11-2 to TRBJ2-7; a possible D gene is TRBD2 (5 bases). V dropped 1 base and J dropped 3 bases, with 22 bases sitting between them. There are 18 residues in the CDR3. Germline-derived CDR1 and CDR2 are SGHAT and FQNNGV. The CDR3 DNA reads as TGTGCCAGCAGCTTAGGAGACAATTCGAGGACTGGGAGCTACGAGCAGTACTTC. It is translated as CASSLGDNSRTGSYEQYF.

This clone came up a few times. The J gene is TRBJ1-2, the V gene TRBV18; TRBD1 is a possible D gene (5 bases). The CDR3 runs to 14 residues. From germline, CDR1 is KGHSH and CDR2 LQKENI. Trimming removed 0 bases at V and 2 bases at J, with 7 bases between. The chain's CDR3 is CASSPPGLNYGYTF. The CDR3 nucleotides are TGTGCCAGCTCACCACCGGGACTGAACTATGGCTACACCTTC.

The chain uses TRBV30 and TRBJ1-4, with D possibly being TRBD1 (5 bases). With 0 bases removed from V and 7 bases from J, the gap between germline ends came to 15 bases. The CDR3 is 15 residues long. The germline gives CDR1 GTSNPN, CDR2 SVGIG (reference sequence). Written as DNA, the CDR3 is TGTGCCTGGAGTGTTTCGGTAGGGGTGACTGAAAAACTGTTTTTT. Amino acid sequence: CAWSVSVGVTEKLFF.

The V and J genes are TRBV4-1 and TRBJ2-4, with a tentative D call TRBD2 (5 bases). V gave up 1 base and J gave up 0 bases, with 13 bases separating them. CDR3 length: 17 residues. The germline V gene encodes CDR1 MGHRA and CDR2 YSYEKL. The CDR3 loop is CASSQVSGEIAKNIQYF. Here the CDR3 DNA reads TGCGCCAGCAGCCAAGTAAGCGGTGAGATAGCCAAAAACATTCAGTACTTC.

This rearrangement joins TRBV5-8 to TRBJ1-5; TRBD1 is a possible D gene (6 bases). Trimming removed 0 bases from V and 3 bases from J, with 10 bases in between. Per the germline V gene, CDR1 is SGHTS and CDR2 is YDEGEE. The CDR3 is 15 residues long. The CDR3 DNA follows: TGTGCCAGCAGCTTGGAGGGACATTTCAATCAGCCCCAGCATTTT. Translating it yields CASSLEGHFNQPQHF.

The chain employs TRBV18 and TRBJ1-3; 10 positions agree with TRBD1. Germline V CDR1 and CDR2: KGHSH, LQKENI. J lost 1 base, V lost 6 bases, and 6 bases had no gene match. CDR3 length equals 16 residues. The chain's CDR3 is CASSSGQGTSGNTIYF. The CDR3 nucleotides are TGTGCCAGCTCGTCGGGACAGGGGACATCTGGAAACACCATATATTTT.

The V gene is TRBV7-2, the J gene TRBJ2-7; D might be TRBD2 (6 bases). Between the trimmed V and J ends, which lost 5 bases and 2 bases, there was a span of 16 bases. The germline V gene encodes CDR1 SGHTA and CDR2 FQGNSA. CDR3 size: 15 residues. CDR3 loop: CASSPQGRETYEQYF. In DNA, the CDR3 is TGTGCCAGCAGCCCCCAGGGCCGGGAGACCTACGAGCAGTACTTC.

The table lists this clone with a count of one. The V gene is TRBV13, the J gene TRBJ2-6, with D possibly TRBD1 on 6 matching bases. This CDR3 has 15 amino acids. Trimming cost V 5 bases and J 2 bases, with 10 bases left between them. Germline V gene lookup returns CDR1 PRHDT and CDR2 FYEKMQ (reference sequence). CDR3 sequence: CASSVNRAGANVLTF. CDR3 coding DNA: TGTGCCAGCAGCGTAAACAGGGCTGGGGCCAACGTCCTGACTTTC.

The chain recombines TRBV19 with TRBJ2-3; TRBD1 agrees at 10 bases. The V and J ends lost 8 bases and 1 base, in that order; junction bases with no gene match: 6. Per the germline V gene, CDR1 is LNHDA and CDR2 is SQIVND (reference sequence). The CDR3 consists of 15 residues. CDR3 coding DNA: TGTGCCAGTTCTCTGGGGACAGGGGGCACAGATACGCAGTATTTT. Translating it yields CASSLGTGGTDTQYF.

The CDR3 reads CASSPNRDSSYEQYF. The CDR3 DNA reads TGTGCCAGCAGTCCTAACCGGGACAGCTCCTACGAGCAGTACTTC. The genes are TRBV27 and TRBJ2-7; TRBD1 aligns across 7 bases. The CDR3 runs 15 residues. V trimming: 5 bases; J trimming: 0 bases; junction bases outside the gene matches: 7. The germline gives CDR1 MNHEY, CDR2 SMNVEV (reference sequence).

This clone occurred once. V gene TRBV9 combines with J gene TRBJ2-3, with unresolved D. This CDR3 spans 15 amino acids. Germline V lookup: CDR1 SGDLS, CDR2 YYNGEE. V lost 0 bases, J lost 2 bases, and 10 bases lay in between. The chain's CDR3 is CASSVDQYPTDTQYF. CDR3 bases: TGTGCCAGCAGCGTAGATCAGTACCCCACAGATACGCAGTATTTT.

The chain couples TRBV5-4 to TRBJ2-3; 8 bases line up with TRBD2. The CDR3 consists of 17 residues. V gave up 0 bases and J gave up 4 bases; unmatched junction bases: 10. Germline CDR1 and CDR2: SGHNT and YYREEE (reference sequence). The CDR3 DNA follows: TGTGCCAGCAGCTTGGCCGGGGGGGCGGGGGGTCCAGATACGCAGTATTTT. Amino acids: CASSLAGGAGGPDTQYF.

The J gene is TRBJ1-2, the V gene TRBV11-3, with 9 bases matching TRBD1. This CDR3 has 13 amino acids. V was pared by 4 bases and J by 5 bases, with 2 bases of the junction left unmatched. The germline gives CDR1 SGHNT, CDR2 YENEEA. CDR3 in DNA: TGTGCCAGCAGCTCACAGGGGGCATATGGCTACACCTTC. Its protein is CASSSQGAYGYTF.

This clone came up a few times. The chain has TRBV30 and TRBJ1-5; the match to TRBD1 covers 9 bases. V gave up 5 bases and J gave up 6 bases; unmatched junction bases: 8. Germline CDR1 reads GTSNPN; CDR2 reads SVGIG (reference sequence). This CDR3 is 14 amino acids long. CDR3 region: CAWGKQGAGQPQHF. As DNA, the CDR3 is TGTGCCTGGGGAAAACAGGGGGCGGGTCAGCCCCAGCATTTT. Looking up the rest from reference TRBV30 and TRBJ1-5 gives the full variable domain: SQTIHQWPATLVQPVGSPLSLECTVEGTSNPNLYWYRQAAGRGLQLLFYSVGIGQISSEVPQNLSASRPQDRQFILSSKKLLLSDSGFYLCAWGKQGAGQPQHFGDGTRLSIL.

This sequence joins TRBV5-1 and TRBJ1-4; TRBD1 matches at 8 bases. CDR1 is SGHRS and CDR2 is YFSETQ in the germline V gene. After removal of 4 bases from V and 8 bases from J, the junction contained 10 bases not matched to a gene. CDR3 length: 15 amino acids. The CDR3 protein is CASSIQGAAGEKLFF. The CDR3 DNA follows: TGCGCCAGCAGCATTCAGGGGGCAGCTGGAGAAAAACTGTTTTTT.

The chain joins TRBV18 to TRBJ2-5; D perhaps matches TRBD2 (6 bases). The germline gives CDR1 KGHSH, CDR2 LQKENI. Trimming left V 6 bases short and J 2 bases short, with 10 bases between. The CDR3 covers 13 residues. Here the CDR3 reads CASSPGVQETQYF. Written as DNA, the CDR3 is TGTGCCAGCTCCCCGGGAGTACAAGAGACCCAGTACTTC.

The V gene is TRBV6-5, the J gene TRBJ1-6; D might be TRBD1 (5 bases). Germline V lookup: CDR1 MNHEY, CDR2 SVGAGI. CDR3 length equals 13 residues. V was shortened by 2 bases and J by 12 bases, with 11 bases between the two germline ends. The CDR3 is CASSYRGREPLHF. The CDR3 DNA follows: TGTGCCAGCAGTTACAGGGGTAGGGAACCCCTCCACTTT.

The chain is built from TRBV27 and TRBJ1-3; D perhaps matches TRBD1 (5 bases). V lost 2 bases to trimming and J lost 4 bases, with 18 bases between them. The V gene's germline CDR1 is MNHEY and CDR2 SMNVEV (reference sequence). This CDR3 is 17 amino acids long. Here the CDR3 reads CASSLGGTGTPGNTIYF. The CDR3 DNA reads as TGTGCCAGCAGTTTAGGCGGGACCGGGACTCCGGGAAACACCATATATTTT.

This chain joins TRBV4-2 and TRBJ1-4, with TRBD1 matching 7 bases. Germline loops: CDR1 LGHNA, CDR2 YNFKEQ. CDR3 length equals 15 residues. Trimming at V came to 6 bases and at J to 12 bases, leaving 16 bases not matched to a gene. The DNA for the CDR3 is TGTGCCAGCAGGACAGGGACAGTCCTAATTGGGGAACTGTTTTTT. Its translation: CASRTGTVLIGELFF.

The chain couples TRBV18 to TRBJ2-7, with TRBD2 identical over 7 bases. V lost 7 bases to trimming and J lost 2 bases; unmatched junction nucleotides: 5. The CDR3 length is 13 residues. Germline CDR1 reads KGHSH; CDR2 reads LQKENI. The CDR3 DNA reads TGTGCCAGCTTAGGCGGGAGTGCCTACGAGCAGTACTTC. It is translated as CASLGGSAYEQYF.